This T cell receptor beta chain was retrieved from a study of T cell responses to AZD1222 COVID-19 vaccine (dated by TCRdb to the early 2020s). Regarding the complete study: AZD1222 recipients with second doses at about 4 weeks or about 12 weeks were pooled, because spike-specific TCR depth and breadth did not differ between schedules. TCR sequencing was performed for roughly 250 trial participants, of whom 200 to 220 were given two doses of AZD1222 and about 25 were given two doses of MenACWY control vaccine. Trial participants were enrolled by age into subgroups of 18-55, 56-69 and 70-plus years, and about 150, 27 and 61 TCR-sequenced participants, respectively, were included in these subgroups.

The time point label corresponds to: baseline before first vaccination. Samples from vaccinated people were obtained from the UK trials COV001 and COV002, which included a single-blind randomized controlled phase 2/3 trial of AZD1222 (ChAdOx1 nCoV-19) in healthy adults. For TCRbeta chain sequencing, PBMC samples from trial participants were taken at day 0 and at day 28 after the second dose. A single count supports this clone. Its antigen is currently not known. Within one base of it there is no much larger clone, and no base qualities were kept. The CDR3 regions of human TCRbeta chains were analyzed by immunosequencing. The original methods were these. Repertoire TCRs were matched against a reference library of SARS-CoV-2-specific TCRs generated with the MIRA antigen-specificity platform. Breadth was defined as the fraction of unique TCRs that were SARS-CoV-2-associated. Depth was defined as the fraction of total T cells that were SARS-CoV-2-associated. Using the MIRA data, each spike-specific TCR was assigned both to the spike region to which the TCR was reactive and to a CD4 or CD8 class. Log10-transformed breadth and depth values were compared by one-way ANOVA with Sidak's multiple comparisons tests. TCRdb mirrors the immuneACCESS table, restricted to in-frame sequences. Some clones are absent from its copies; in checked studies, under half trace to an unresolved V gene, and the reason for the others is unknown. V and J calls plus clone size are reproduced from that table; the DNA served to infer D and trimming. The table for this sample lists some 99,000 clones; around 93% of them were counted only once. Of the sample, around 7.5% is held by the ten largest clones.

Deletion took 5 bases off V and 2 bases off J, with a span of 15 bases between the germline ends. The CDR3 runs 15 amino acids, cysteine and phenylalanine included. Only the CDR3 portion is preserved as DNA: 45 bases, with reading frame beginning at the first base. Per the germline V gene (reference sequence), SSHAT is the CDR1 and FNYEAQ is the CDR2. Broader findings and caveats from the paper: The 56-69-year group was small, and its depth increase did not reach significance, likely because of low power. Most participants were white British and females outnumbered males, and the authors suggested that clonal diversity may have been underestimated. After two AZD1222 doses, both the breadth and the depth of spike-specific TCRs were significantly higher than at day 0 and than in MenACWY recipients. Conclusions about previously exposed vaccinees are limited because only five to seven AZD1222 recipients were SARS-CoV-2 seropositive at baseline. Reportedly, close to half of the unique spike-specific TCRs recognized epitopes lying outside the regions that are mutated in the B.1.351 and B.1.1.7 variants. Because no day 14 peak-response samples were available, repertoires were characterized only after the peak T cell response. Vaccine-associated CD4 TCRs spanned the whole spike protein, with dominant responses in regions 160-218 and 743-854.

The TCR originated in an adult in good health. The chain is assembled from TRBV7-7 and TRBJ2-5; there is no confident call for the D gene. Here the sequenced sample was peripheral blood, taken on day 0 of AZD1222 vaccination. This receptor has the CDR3 CASSASPTTQETQYF. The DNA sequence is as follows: TGTGCCAGCAGCGCCAGCCCCACTACTCAAGAGACCCAGTACTTC. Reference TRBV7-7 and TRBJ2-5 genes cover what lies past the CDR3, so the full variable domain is GAGVSQSPRYKVTKRGQDVTLRCDPISSHATLYWYQQALGQGPEFLTYFNYEAQPDKSGLPSDRFSAERPEGSISTLTIQRTEQRDSAMYRCASSASPTTQETQYFGPGTRLLVL.